This is a list of T cell receptor beta chains from one sample in a study of cytomegalovirus exposure and HLA in healthy donors. Method: immunoSEQ multiplex PCR; TCRdb's copy keeps in-frame clones and lacks some. Of about 98,000 clones in the sample, roughly two thirds were seen once. The source material was PBMCs. These receptors all come from a female donor in good health and CMV-seronegative. Both conserved end residues are part of each CDR3. The D gene is left open where the match is weak. Size tells how often a clone was seen (once, few, many) or the class of an expanded clone, and some rows leave it out.

TRBD2	TRBV18	-	TRBJ2-2	CASSPFRLAGVIGELFF	TGTGCCAGCTCACCGTTTCGACTAGCGGGAGTCATCGGGGAGCTGTTTTTT
-	TRBV6-1	-	TRBJ2-1	CASSATGETYNEQFF	TGTGCCAGCAGTGCGACGGGGGAAACCTACAATGAGCAGTTCTTC
-	TRBV11-2	-	TRBJ2-3	CASSTRQTTQYF	TGTGCCAGCAGCACAAGACAGACTACGCAGTATTTT
-	TRBV7-2	once	TRBJ1-5	CASSAGTFSNQPQHF	TGTGCCAGCAGCGCCGGGACATTTAGCAATCAGCCCCAGCATTTT
TRBD1	TRBV19	once	TRBJ1-1	CASSIGTGSTEAFF	TGTGCCAGTAGTATCGGGACAGGGTCGACTGAAGCTTTCTTT
TRBD1	TRBV2	-	TRBJ2-7	CASQRDRYSYEQYF	TGTGCCAGCCAAAGGGACAGGTATTCCTACGAGCAGTACTTC
TRBD2	TRBV7-2	few	TRBJ2-1	CASSLGTSGAEQFF	TGTGCCAGCAGCCTTGGGACTAGCGGGGCTGAGCAGTTCTTC
-	TRBV5-6	-	TRBJ2-7	CASSVAYEQYF	TGTGCCAGCAGCGTCGCCTACGAGCAGTACTTC
-	TRBV2	-	TRBJ1-1	CASSEGGWSTEAFF	TGTGCCAGCAGTGAGGGTGGGTGGAGCACTGAAGCTTTCTTT
-	TRBV28	-	TRBJ1-1	CASSLSGFTEAFF	TGTGCCAGCAGTTTATCAGGGTTCACTGAAGCTTTCTTT
TRBD2	TRBV5-1	-	TRBJ2-2	CASSLEGSAGADTGELFF	TGCGCCAGCAGCTTGGAGGGCTCGGCGGGAGCGGACACCGGGGAGCTGTTTTTT
TRBD2	TRBV11-2	-	TRBJ2-5	CASSLGTLGGYQETQYF	TGTGCCAGCAGCTTAGGGACCCTCGGGGGGTACCAAGAGACCCAGTACTTC
-	TRBV4-1	-	TRBJ1-6	CASSSGQTNSPLHF	TGCGCCAGCAGCTCAGGACAGACGAATTCACCCCTCCACTTT
TRBD1	TRBV2	-	TRBJ1-5	CASRETGASNQPQHF	TGTGCCAGCAGGGAGACAGGGGCGAGCAATCAGCCCCAGCATTTT
TRBD2	TRBV30	-	TRBJ2-5	CAWREASGRVGETQYF	TGTGCCTGGAGGGAGGCTAGCGGGAGGGTAGGGGAGACCCAGTACTTC
TRBD1	TRBV7-2	once	TRBJ1-6	CASSLGDRNSPLHF	TGTGCCAGCAGCTTAGGGGACAGGAATTCACCCCTCCACTTT
-	TRBV1	few	TRBJ2-7	CTSSQGWTSGTYEQYF	TGCACCAGCAGCCAAGGTTGGACTAGCGGGACCTACGAGCAGTACTTC
-	TRBV28	-	TRBJ1-2	CASSPRGWGNGYTF	TGTGCCAGCAGCCCCCGCGGTTGGGGCAATGGCTACACCTTC
TRBD2	TRBV4-1	few	TRBJ2-2	CASGPSSGTSGGNTGELFF	TGCGCCAGCGGACCAAGCTCCGGGACTAGCGGTGGGAACACCGGGGAGCTGTTTTTT
-	TRBV30	-	TRBJ2-7	CAWDRGHEQYF	TGTGCCTGGGACAGAGGCCACGAGCAGTACTTC
TRBD1	TRBV6-4	-	TRBJ2-7	CASSDPLDRPSYEQYF	TGTGCCAGCAGTGACCCTTTGGACAGGCCTTCCTACGAGCAGTACTTC
-	TRBV29-1	-	TRBJ1-1	CSVAPNTEAFF	TGCAGCGTTGCTCCGAACACTGAAGCTTTCTTT
TRBD1	TRBV4-1	-	TRBJ1-1	CASSQTRDSEAFF	TGCGCCAGCAGCCAGACTCGGGACAGTGAAGCTTTCTTT
-	TRBV11-3	few	TRBJ2-1	CASSPTPGRQFF	TGTGCCAGCAGCCCAACCCCCGGGAGGCAGTTCTTC
TRBD1	TRBV6-1	-	TRBJ2-7	CASSEGQSQYF	TGTGCCAGCAGTGAGGGACAGAGTCAGTACTTC
-	TRBV7-8	-	TRBJ2-5	CASSLRAARDGTQYF	TGTGCCAGCAGCTTAAGGGCAGCCAGGGATGGGACCCAGTACTTC
TRBD1	TRBV5-1	-	TRBJ1-1	CASSGGAGGRSEAFF	TGCGCCAGCAGCGGGGGGGCAGGGGGCAGGTCTGAAGCTTTCTTT
TRBD2	TRBV30	few	TRBJ2-3	CAWVIAGATDTQYF	TGTGCCTGGGTTATAGCGGGGGCCACAGATACGCAGTATTTT
-	TRBV13	-	TRBJ2-6	CASSENQGLPGANVLTF	TGTGCCAGCAGCGAAAACCAGGGTCTCCCTGGGGCCAACGTCCTGACTTTC
TRBD1	TRBV30	-	TRBJ1-4	CAWSVRFGTGEGEKLFF	TGTGCCTGGAGTGTACGCTTCGGGACAGGGGAAGGAGAAAAACTGTTTTTT
TRBD1	TRBV4-1	once	TRBJ2-7	CASSQTDRPISYEQYF	TGCGCCAGCAGCCAAACGGACAGGCCGATCTCCTACGAGCAGTACTTC
-	TRBV15	-	TRBJ2-2	CATSRDLGGGYTGELFF	TGTGCCACCAGCAGAGATTTGGGTGGGGGGTACACCGGGGAGCTGTTTTTT
TRBD2	TRBV6-1	-	TRBJ2-2	CASRPGLANTGELFF	TGTGCCAGCAGGCCGGGACTAGCGAACACCGGGGAGCTGTTTTTT
-	TRBV10-3	-	TRBJ2-7	CAISEPRTGSYEQYF	TGTGCCATCAGTGAGCCCCGTACAGGGAGCTACGAGCAGTACTTC
TRBD1	TRBV19	few	TRBJ2-7	CASSFGQGYEQYF	TGTGCCAGTAGTTTTGGACAGGGTTACGAGCAGTACTTC
TRBD1	TRBV28	-	TRBJ2-7	CASKGTGQTYEQYF	TGTGCCAGCAAAGGGACAGGGCAAACCTACGAGCAGTACTTC
-	TRBV6-5	once	TRBJ2-7	CASSGPSPDEQYF	TGTGCCAGCAGTGGGCCCAGCCCAGACGAGCAGTACTTC
TRBD1	TRBV29-1	-	TRBJ2-1	CSVERQGEYNEQFF	TGCAGCGTTGAACGACAGGGGGAGTACAATGAGCAGTTCTTC
-	TRBV5-1	-	TRBJ2-5	CASSLGLGQQETQYF	TGCGCCAGCAGCTTGGGCTTAGGACAGCAAGAGACCCAGTACTTC
TRBD2	TRBV27	-	TRBJ2-7	CASSFFGGGSYEQYF	TGTGCCAGCAGTTTTTTTGGCGGGGGCTCCTACGAGCAGTACTTC
-	TRBV13	-	TRBJ1-1	CASSLAQRNEAFF	TGTGCCAGCAGCCTGGCCCAGAGGAATGAAGCTTTCTTT
TRBD2	TRBV5-6	-	TRBJ2-2	CASNILAGGAGELFF	TGTGCCAGCAACATCCTAGCGGGAGGGGCCGGGGAGCTGTTTTTT
TRBD2	TRBV7-6	-	TRBJ2-3	CASSLEGGRADTQYF	TGTGCCAGCAGCTTAGAGGGCGGGAGGGCGGATACGCAGTATTTT
-	TRBV30	-	TRBJ1-1	CAWSTYRTEAFF	TGTGCCTGGAGTACCTACCGTACTGAAGCTTTCTTT
-	TRBV6-6	-	TRBJ1-5	CASTLARGGQPQHF	TGTGCCAGCACCCTTGCGCGGGGTGGTCAGCCCCAGCATTTT
TRBD1	TRBV2	-	TRBJ1-1	CASRGGAGEAFF	TGTGCCAGCAGAGGGGGCGCGGGTGAAGCTTTCTTT
-	TRBV6-5	-	TRBJ1-2	CASSYSTTGYGYTF	TGTGCCAGCAGTTACTCGACGACAGGCTATGGCTACACCTTC
-	TRBV7-8	few	TRBJ1-1	CASSLGQAHNTEAFF	TGTGCCAGCAGCTTAGGCCAGGCCCATAACACTGAAGCTTTCTTT
-	TRBV20-1	-	TRBJ1-2	CSANRRGGYTF	TGCAGTGCTAACCGTAGGGGTGGCTACACCTTC
-	TRBV28	few	TRBJ1-1	CASIPRAGNTEAFF	TGTGCCAGCATCCCCAGGGCAGGGAACACTGAAGCTTTCTTT